The 16 T cell receptor beta chains given below trace back to one sample, sequenced in a study of radiation and T cells in renal cell carcinoma. TCRdb keeps only in-frame clones here, not all; method: immunoSEQ multiplex PCR. The profile covers around 15,000 clones, with approximately 49% appearing a single time and around 40% taken by the ten largest. Treatment indicated: 15 Gy SBRT to primary tumor, nephrectomy 4 weeks later. Sequenced here: tumor tissue, sampled from a patient whose treatment included radiotherapy and nephrectomy. The receptors originated from a woman aged 60 to 75 with renal cell carcinoma.

In DNA, the CDR3 is TGTGCCAGCAGCGTAGTAAGCCAGAGCCCCCGTCGCTACACCTTC. Translated: CASSVVSQSPRRYTF. This rearrangement joins TRBV9 to TRBJ1-2; D not certain. The CDR3 has 15 amino acids. Trimming took 0 bases from V and 9 from J, leaving 18 bases between them. Germline V CDR1 and CDR2: SGDLS, YYNGEE.

This sequence joins TRBV29-1 and TRBJ2-3; 10 nucleotides line up with TRBD2. The CDR3 totals 15 residues. CDR1 SQVTM and CDR2 ANQGSEA come from the germline V gene. The junction had 10 bases not matched to a gene; V was cut back by 4 bases and J by 6 bases. The CDR3 loop is CSVGGAGGMLDTQYF. The CDR3 DNA reads as TGCAGCGTTGGGGGAGCGGGAGGGATGTTGGATACGCAGTATTTT.

This clone is categorized as medium-sized. An end of the junction does not agree with germline; a read error may underlie this. The sample holds other DNA sequences that translate to the same CDR3. The CDR3 loop is CASSHGQGAENYGYTF. The CDR3 nucleotides read TGCGCCAGCAGCCACGGACAGGGGGCGGAAAACTATGGCTACACCTTC. The chain couples TRBV5-5 to TRBJ1-2, with 11 bases lining up with TRBD1. Germline assignment: CDR1 SGHKS and CDR2 YYEKEE (reference sequence). The CDR3 consists of 16 residues.

The chain carries TRBV4-3 and TRBJ2-7, with D possibly TRBD2 on 5 matching bases. CDR3 length: 16 residues. Between the trimmed V and J ends, which lost 3 bases and 2 bases, there was a span of 17 bases. Germline V gene lookup returns CDR1 LGHNA and CDR2 YSLEER. CDR3 protein: CASSQFMGGGTYEQYF. As DNA, the CDR3 is TGCGCCAGCAGCCAGTTCATGGGTGGAGGAACCTACGAGCAGTACTTC.

J is TRBJ2-3 and V is TRBV7-6, with TRBD2 identical over 10 bases. The germline V gene encodes CDR1 SGHVS and CDR2 FNYEAQ. The CDR3 runs to 15 residues. Trimming cost V 5 bases and J 0 bases; bases outside gene matches: 2. In nucleotides, the CDR3 is TGTGCCAGCAGCCCTAGCGGGAGAAGCACAGATACGCAGTATTTT. Amino acid sequence: CASSPSGRSTDTQYF.

This rearrangement joins TRBV5-8 to TRBJ2-1; D is undetermined. The CDR3 runs 13 residues. CDR1 and CDR2 (germline): SGHTS, YDEGEE. Between the trimmed V and J ends, which lost 0 bases and 9 bases, there was a span of 10 bases. The CDR3 DNA reads as TGTGCCAGCAGCTTGGTTTGGGAAAGTGAGCAGTTCTTC. It is translated as CASSLVWESEQFF.

CDR3 sequence reads: CASSLQGANTDTQYF. The CDR3 DNA is TGTGCCAGCAGCTTGCAGGGGGCCAACACAGATACGCAGTATTTT. The J gene is TRBJ2-3, the V gene TRBV5-4; TRBD1 matches at 8 bases. Trimming removed 1 base from V and 2 bases from J; junction bases left unmatched: 3. The CDR3 loop spans 15 amino acids. Germline loops: CDR1 SGHNT, CDR2 YYREEE (reference sequence).

This chain uses TRBV28 with TRBJ1-5; 10 nucleotides line up with TRBD1. The CDR3 loop spans 16 amino acids. Germline CDR1 and CDR2: MDHEN and SYDVKM. V lost 5 bases, J lost 9 bases, and 13 bases stayed unmatched. Written as DNA, the CDR3 is TGTGCCAGCAGTCCCCAGACAGGGGGCAGGGTCGTGCCCCAGCATTTT. Its translation is CASSPQTGGRVVPQHF.

This clone came up many times. The chain is built from TRBV15 and TRBJ1-5; no firm D call. V was shortened by 0 bases and J by 4 bases, with 10 bases between the two germline ends. The V gene's germline CDR1 is LNHNV and CDR2 YYDKDF (reference sequence). The CDR3 contains 15 residues. The CDR3 DNA follows: TGTGCCACCAGCAGAGATAACAGCCAAAATCAGCCCCAGCATTTT. The encoded protein is CATSRDNSQNQPQHF.

The sample holds one count of this clone. The rearrangement uses TRBV19 and TRBJ2-7, with 9 bases aligning to TRBD1. The V and J ends lost 5 bases and 2 bases, in that order; junction bases with no gene match: 13. The CDR3 runs to 17 residues. Germline CDR1 is LNHDA and CDR2 is SQIVND (reference sequence). CDR3 sequence reads: CASSFRIPGQGTYEQYF. The DNA for the CDR3 is TGTGCCAGTAGTTTTAGGATACCGGGACAGGGTACCTACGAGCAGTACTTC.

Regarding this clone: With a far larger clone one base away, a read error is the likely cause. The CDR3: CASSRTGGIYEQYF. In DNA, the CDR3 is TGTGCCAGCAGCCGGACAGGGGGAATCTACGAGCAGTACTTC. The gene calls are TRBV5-5 and TRBJ2-7; 10 bases match TRBD1. Trimming cost V 4 bases and J 3 bases; bases outside gene matches: 4. CDR1 SGHKS and CDR2 YYEKEE come from the germline V gene (reference sequence). The CDR3 is made up of 14 amino acids.

This chain connects TRBV5-6 to TRBJ2-3; D is perhaps TRBD2 (6 bases). Trimming took off 0 bases at V and 3 bases at J, with 11 bases between the two ends. The CDR3 is made up of 15 amino acids. Germline CDR1 and CDR2: SGHDT and YYEEEE. The chain's CDR3 is CASSLGGGSTDTQYF. The CDR3 DNA follows: TGTGCCAGCAGCTTGGGTGGGGGGAGTACAGATACGCAGTATTTT. The complete variable domain, with remaining parts taken from reference TRBV5-6 and TRBJ2-3, reads DAGVTQSPTHLIKTRGQQVTLRCSPKSGHDTVSWYQQALGQGPQFIFQYYEEEERQRGNFPDRFSGHQFPNYSSELNVNALLLGDSALYLCASSLGGGSTDTQYFGPGTRLTVL.

The chain employs TRBV2 and TRBJ2-5; D unclear. The CDR3 totals 15 residues. Trimming took 0 bases from V and 1 from J, leaving 9 bases between them. Germline values: CDR1 SNHLY, CDR2 FYNNEI. DNA of the CDR3: TGTGCCAGCAGTGAAGCATGGTCCCCCCAAGAGACCCAGTACTTC. Translating gives CASSEAWSPQETQYF.

Sample share makes this clone medium-sized. The chain recombines TRBV4-1 with TRBJ1-2; D ambiguous. The CDR3 length is 13 residues. Germline-derived CDR1 and CDR2 are MGHRA and YSYEKL. The ends were cut back, 0 bases at V and 4 bases at J, with 6 bases in the middle. The DNA for the CDR3 is TGCGCCAGCAGCCAAGAGGGGAGCTATGGCTACACCTTC. It yields the protein CASSQEGSYGYTF.

This clone has more than one count but fewer than ten. The V call is TRBV5-4, the J call TRBJ2-5; perhaps TRBD1 as D (6 bases). Germline loops: CDR1 SGHNT, CDR2 YYREEE (reference sequence). V dropped 4 bases and J dropped 6 bases, with 19 bases sitting between them. This CDR3 is built from 15 residues. CDR3 DNA sequence: TGTGCCAGCAGCCCGGGACCAGGGACACTAAAGACCCAGTACTTC. This sequence encodes CASSPGPGTLKTQYF.

The V and J genes are TRBV5-1 and TRBJ2-3; a possible D gene is TRBD2 (5 bases). Germline V lookup: CDR1 SGHRS, CDR2 YFSETQ. Deletions cut 4 bases from V and 6 bases from J, with 9 bases between. The CDR3 is 12 residues long. The CDR3 here is CASSGESDTQYF. In DNA, the CDR3 is TGCGCCAGCAGCGGGGAGTCCGATACGCAGTATTTT.